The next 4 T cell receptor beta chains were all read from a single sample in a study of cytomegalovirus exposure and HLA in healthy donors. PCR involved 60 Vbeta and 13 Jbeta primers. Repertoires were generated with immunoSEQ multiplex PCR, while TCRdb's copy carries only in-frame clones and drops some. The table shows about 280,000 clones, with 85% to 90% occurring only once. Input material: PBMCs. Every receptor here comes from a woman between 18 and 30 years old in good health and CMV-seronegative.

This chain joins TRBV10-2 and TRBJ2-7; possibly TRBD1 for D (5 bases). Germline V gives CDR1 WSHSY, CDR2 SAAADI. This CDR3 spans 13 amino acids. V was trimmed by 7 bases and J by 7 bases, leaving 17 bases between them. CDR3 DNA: TGCGCCAGCACCCCCCTCGCAGGGCGGGAGCAGTACTTC. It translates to CASTPLAGREQYF.

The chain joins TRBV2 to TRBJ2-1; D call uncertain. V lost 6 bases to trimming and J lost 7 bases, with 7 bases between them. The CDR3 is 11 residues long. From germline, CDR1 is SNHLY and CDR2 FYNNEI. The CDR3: CASSPPNEQFF. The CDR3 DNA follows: TGTGCCAGCAGCCCCCCTAATGAGCAGTTCTTC.

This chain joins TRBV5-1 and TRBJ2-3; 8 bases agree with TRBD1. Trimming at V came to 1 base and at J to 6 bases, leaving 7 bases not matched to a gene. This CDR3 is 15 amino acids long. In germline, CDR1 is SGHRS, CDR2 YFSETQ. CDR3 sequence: CASSLIQGAWDTQYF. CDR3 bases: TGCGCCAGCAGCTTGATTCAGGGGGCTTGGGATACGCAGTATTTT.

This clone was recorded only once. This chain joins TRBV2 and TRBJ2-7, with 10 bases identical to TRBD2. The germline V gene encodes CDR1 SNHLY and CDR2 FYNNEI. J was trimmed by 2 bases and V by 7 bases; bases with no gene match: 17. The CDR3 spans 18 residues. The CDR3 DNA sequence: TGTGCCAGCACCAAAGGGGTTAGCGGGGGGTCTAGTCCCTACGAGCAGTACTTC. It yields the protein CASTKGVSGGSSPYEQYF.